Below are 3 T cell receptor beta chains sequenced from a single sample in a study of neoadjuvant anti-PD-1 for oral cavity cancer. Time point defined: after neoadjuvant nivolumab, at surgical resection. Some clones are missing from TCRdb's copy, which holds only in-frame ones; the method was immunoSEQ multiplex PCR. The sample lists about 42,000 clones; about 77% were seen once. The sequencing used PBMCs, collected after nivolumab (anti-PD-1) treatment. All receptors come from a person aged 35-80 years with oral cavity squamous cell carcinoma.

The rearrangement links TRBV10-2 to TRBJ1-6, with a tentative D call TRBD1 (6 bases). The CDR3 has 16 residues. The V gene lost 3 bases and the J gene lost 11 bases, with 20 bases spanning the gap. Germline V gene data show CDR1 as WSHSY and CDR2 as SAAADI. Here the CDR3 DNA reads TGCGCCAGCAGTGACCTCTCCGGGGGGGCTGGAGCACCCCTCCACTTT. Translation gives CASSDLSGGAGAPLHF.

The V gene is TRBV7-9, the J gene TRBJ2-2; possibly TRBD1 for D (6 bases). CDR1 is SEHNR, CDR2 FQNEAQ, per germline (reference sequence). The ends were cut back, 0 bases at V and 5 bases at J, with 19 bases in the middle. This CDR3 contains 18 residues. The DNA of the CDR3 is TGTGCCAGCAGCTTAGCCCGGGTCACAGGGAAAGGTACCGGGGAGCTGTTTTTT. This gives the protein CASSLARVTGKGTGELFF.

J is TRBJ2-6 and V is TRBV6-1; the D is unclear. Trimming shortened V by 10 bases and J by 0 bases, and 13 bases separated the two germline ends. The CDR3 spans 15 residues. Germline lookup yields CDR1 MNHNS and CDR2 SASEGT. CDR3 loop: CATRALSSGANVLTF. CDR3 bases: TGTGCCACCCGGGCCCTGAGCTCTGGGGCCAACGTCCTGACTTTC.